This T cell receptor beta chain derives from a study of blood T cell repertoires in COVID-19. Study at large: Acute and convalescent COVID-19 specimens originated in the United States, Italy and Spain. The cDNA or gDNA used as material had been derived from T cells, B-cell-depleted T cells, or PBMCs.

V lost 1 base and J lost 5, with 15 bases in between. This CDR3 is 15 amino acids long. Germline CDR1 is MNHNS and CDR2 is SASEGT. Profiled with immunoSEQ multiplex PCR; TCRdb holds only in-frame clones, not every one. The sample consists of over 90,000 clones, roughly nine tenths of them appearing once. The TCR was taken from a man aged 50 to 60 with active COVID-19. Sequencing input: peripheral blood. This rearrangement joins TRBV6-1 to TRBJ2-7; D perhaps matches TRBD2 (6 bases). In nucleotides, the CDR3 is TGTGCCAGCAGTGAAGTAGGAGGGGCGCCCAACGAGCAGTACTTC. It codes for CASSEVGGAPNEQYF.